A single sample is the source of the 4 T cell receptor beta chains below, sequenced in a study of T-cell memory formation after mild COVID-19. TCRdb reprocessed the 5' RACE reads with MiXCR, giving one entry per CDR3 protein. Here the sample spans 350,000 to 500,000 distinct CDR3 sequences, around a quarter being singletons. The sequenced sample consisted of PBMCs or a T cell subset sorted from them (not recorded which). These receptors were collected from an adult woman who had mild COVID-19 (a few samples of this study predate the infection). Cell type and time point are not known.

J is TRBJ2-1 and V is TRBV7-8, with unresolved D. The V end lost 3 bases, the J end lost 0 bases, and 9 bases lay between the germline ends. The CDR3 runs to 15 residues. Germline V gene sequence: CDR1 SGHVS, CDR2 FQNEAQ. For the CDR3, the DNA is TGTGCCAGCAGCTTGACACAAAGCTCCTACAATGAGCAGTTCTTC. Its translation is CASSLTQSSYNEQFF.

This clonotype was observed a handful of times. The chain employs TRBV5-1 and TRBJ2-5, with 7 nucleotides matching TRBD1. V dropped 4 bases and J dropped 3; count of bases not matched to a gene: 9. Germline V lookup: CDR1 SGHRS, CDR2 YFSETQ. This CDR3 is 15 amino acids long. The CDR3 DNA follows: TGCGCCAGCAGCCGTTCTTCGACAGGGAAAGAGACCCAGTACTTC. This encodes CASSRSSTGKETQYF.

The rearrangement uses TRBV6-5 and TRBJ1-1, with D unresolved. This CDR3 contains 13 residues. The V and J ends lost 4 bases and 1 base respectively, with 7 bases between them. In germline, CDR1 is MNHEY, CDR2 SVGAGI. This CDR3 reads CASSLIENTEAFF. The DNA for the CDR3 is TGTGCCAGCAGTTTGATTGAGAACACTGAAGCTTTCTTT.

This chain links TRBV6-6 with TRBJ2-1; 9 nucleotides align to TRBD1. There are 20 residues in the CDR3. Germline V gene data show CDR1 as MNHNY and CDR2 as SVGAGI (reference sequence). The ends lost 2 bases at V and 6 bases at J; junction bases unmatched: 20. CDR3 protein: CASSYPLDRSHRGQGNEQFF. Written as DNA, the CDR3 is TGTGCCAGCAGTTACCCCCTGGATAGGAGCCACAGGGGGCAGGGCAATGAGCAGTTCTTC.